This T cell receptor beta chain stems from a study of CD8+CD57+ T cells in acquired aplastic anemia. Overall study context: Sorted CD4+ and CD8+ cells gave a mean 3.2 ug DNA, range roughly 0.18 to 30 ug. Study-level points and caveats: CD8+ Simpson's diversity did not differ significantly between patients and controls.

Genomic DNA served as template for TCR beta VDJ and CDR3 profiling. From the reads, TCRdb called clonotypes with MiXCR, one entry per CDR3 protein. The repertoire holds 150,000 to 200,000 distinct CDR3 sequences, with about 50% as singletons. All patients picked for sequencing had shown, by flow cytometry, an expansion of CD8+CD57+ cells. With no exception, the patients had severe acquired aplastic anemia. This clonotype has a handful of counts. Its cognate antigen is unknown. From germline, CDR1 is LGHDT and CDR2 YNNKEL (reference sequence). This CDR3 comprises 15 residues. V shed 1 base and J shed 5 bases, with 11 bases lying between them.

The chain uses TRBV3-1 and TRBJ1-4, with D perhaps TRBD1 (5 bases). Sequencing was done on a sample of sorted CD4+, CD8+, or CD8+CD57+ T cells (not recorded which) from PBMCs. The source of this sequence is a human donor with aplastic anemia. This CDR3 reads CASSQAGRDNEKLFF. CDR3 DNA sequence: TGTGCCAGCAGCCAAGCGGGAAGGGACAATGAAAAACTGTTTTTT. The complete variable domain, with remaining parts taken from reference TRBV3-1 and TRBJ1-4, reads DTAVSQTPKYLVTQMGNDKSIKCEQNLGHDTMYWYKQDSKKFLKIMFSYNNKELIINETVPNRFSPKSPDKAHLNLHINSLELGDSAVYFCASSQAGRDNEKLFFGSGTQLSVL.